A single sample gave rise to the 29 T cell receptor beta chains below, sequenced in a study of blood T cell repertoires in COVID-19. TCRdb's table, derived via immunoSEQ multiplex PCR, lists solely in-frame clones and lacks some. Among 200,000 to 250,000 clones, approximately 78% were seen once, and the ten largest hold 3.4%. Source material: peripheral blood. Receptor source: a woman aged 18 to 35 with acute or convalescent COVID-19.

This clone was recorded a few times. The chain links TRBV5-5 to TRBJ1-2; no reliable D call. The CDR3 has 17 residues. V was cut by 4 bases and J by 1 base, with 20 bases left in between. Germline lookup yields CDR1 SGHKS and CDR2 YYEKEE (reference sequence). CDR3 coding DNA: TGTGCCAGCAGCCTAACTACCGGTACGGATATTAACTATGGCTACACCTTC. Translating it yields CASSLTTGTDINYGYTF.

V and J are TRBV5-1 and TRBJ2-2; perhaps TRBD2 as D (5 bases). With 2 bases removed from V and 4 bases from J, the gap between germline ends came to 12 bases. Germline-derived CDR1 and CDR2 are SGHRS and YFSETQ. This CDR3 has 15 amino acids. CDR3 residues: CASSFGSRGTGELFF. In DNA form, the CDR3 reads TGCGCCAGCAGCTTTGGCAGTCGGGGCACCGGGGAGCTGTTTTTT.

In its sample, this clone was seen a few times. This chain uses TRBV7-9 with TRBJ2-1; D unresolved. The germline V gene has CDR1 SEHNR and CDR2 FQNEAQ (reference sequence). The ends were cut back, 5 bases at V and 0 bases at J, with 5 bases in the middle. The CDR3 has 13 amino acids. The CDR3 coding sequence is TGTGCCAGCAGCGTGGCCTCCTACAATGAGCAGTTCTTC. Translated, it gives CASSVASYNEQFF.

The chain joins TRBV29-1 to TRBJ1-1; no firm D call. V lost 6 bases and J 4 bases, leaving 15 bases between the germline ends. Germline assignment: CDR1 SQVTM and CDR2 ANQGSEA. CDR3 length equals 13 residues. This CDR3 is CSVVGVRGTEAFF. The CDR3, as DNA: TGCAGCGTGGTGGGCGTGCGGGGCACTGAAGCTTTCTTT.

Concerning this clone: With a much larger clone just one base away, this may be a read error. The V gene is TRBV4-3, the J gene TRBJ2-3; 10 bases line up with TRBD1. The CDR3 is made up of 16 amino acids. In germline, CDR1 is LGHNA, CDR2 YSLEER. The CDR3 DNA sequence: TGCGCCCGCAGCCGGGGGGACAGGGGAAGCACAGATACGCAGTATTTT. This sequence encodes CARSRGDRGSTDTQYF.

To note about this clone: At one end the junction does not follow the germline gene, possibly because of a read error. The CDR3 protein is CASSSGGPRQETQYF. DNA of the CDR3: TGTGCTAGCAGTTCAGGGGGCCCAAGACAAGAGACCCAGTACTTC. The chain has TRBV7-7 and TRBJ2-5; 8 nucleotides align to TRBD1. Germline CDR1 is SSHAT and CDR2 is FNYEAQ (reference sequence). This CDR3 contains 15 residues.

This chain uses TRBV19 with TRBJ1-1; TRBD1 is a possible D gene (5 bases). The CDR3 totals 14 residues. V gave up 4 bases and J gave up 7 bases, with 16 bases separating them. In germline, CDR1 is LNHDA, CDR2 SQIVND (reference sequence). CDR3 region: CASSTGTSINEAFF. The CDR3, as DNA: TGTGCCAGTAGTACAGGGACTTCTATAAATGAAGCTTTCTTT.

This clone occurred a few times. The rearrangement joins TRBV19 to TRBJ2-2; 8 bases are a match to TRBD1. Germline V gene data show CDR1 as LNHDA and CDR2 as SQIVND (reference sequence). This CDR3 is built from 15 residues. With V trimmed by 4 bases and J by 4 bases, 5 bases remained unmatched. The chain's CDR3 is CASSKDRGLTGELFF. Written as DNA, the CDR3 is TGTGCCAGTAGTAAAGACAGGGGCCTCACCGGGGAGCTGTTTTTT.

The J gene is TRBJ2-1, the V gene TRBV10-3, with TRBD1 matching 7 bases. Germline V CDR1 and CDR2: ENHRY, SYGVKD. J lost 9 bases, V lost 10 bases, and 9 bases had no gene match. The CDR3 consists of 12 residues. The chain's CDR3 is CATRQGVGEQFF. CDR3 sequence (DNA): TGTGCCACCAGGCAGGGGGTGGGTGAGCAGTTCTTC.

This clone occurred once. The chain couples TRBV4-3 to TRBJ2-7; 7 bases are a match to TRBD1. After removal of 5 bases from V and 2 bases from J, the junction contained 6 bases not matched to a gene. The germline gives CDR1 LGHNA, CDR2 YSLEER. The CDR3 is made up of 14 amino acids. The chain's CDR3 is CASSSGTAPYEQYF. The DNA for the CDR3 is TGCGCCAGCAGCTCCGGGACAGCCCCCTACGAGCAGTACTTC.

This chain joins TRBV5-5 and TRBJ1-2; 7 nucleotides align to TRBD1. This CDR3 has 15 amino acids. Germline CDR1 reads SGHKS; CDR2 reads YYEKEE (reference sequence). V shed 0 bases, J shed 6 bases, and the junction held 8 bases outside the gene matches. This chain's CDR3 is CASSLEVRGVDGYTF. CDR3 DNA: TGTGCCAGCAGCTTGGAGGTCAGGGGGGTGGATGGCTACACCTTC.

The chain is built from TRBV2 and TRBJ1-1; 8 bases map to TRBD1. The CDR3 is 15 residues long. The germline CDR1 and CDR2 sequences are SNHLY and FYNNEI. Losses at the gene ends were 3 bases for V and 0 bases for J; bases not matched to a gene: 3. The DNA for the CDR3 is TGTGCCAGCAGTGACCAGGGGGCGATGAACACTGAAGCTTTCTTT. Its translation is CASSDQGAMNTEAFF.

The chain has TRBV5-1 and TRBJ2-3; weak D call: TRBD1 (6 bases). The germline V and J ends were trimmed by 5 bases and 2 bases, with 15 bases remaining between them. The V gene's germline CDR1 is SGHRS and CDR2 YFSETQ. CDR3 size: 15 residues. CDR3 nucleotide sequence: TGCGCCAGCAGACCGTCCGGGACAATCACAGATACGCAGTATTTT. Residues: CASRPSGTITDTQYF.

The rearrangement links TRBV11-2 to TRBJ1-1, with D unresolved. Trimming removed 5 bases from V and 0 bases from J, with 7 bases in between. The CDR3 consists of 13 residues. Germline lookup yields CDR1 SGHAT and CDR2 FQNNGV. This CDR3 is CASSATVNTEAFF. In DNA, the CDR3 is TGTGCCAGCAGCGCCACAGTGAACACTGAAGCTTTCTTT. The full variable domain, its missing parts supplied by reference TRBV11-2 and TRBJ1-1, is EAGVAQSPRYKIIEKRQSVAFWCNPISGHATLYWYQQILGQGPKLLIQFQNNGVVDDSQLPKDRFSAERLKGVDSTLKIQPAKLEDSAVYLCASSATVNTEAFFGQGTRLTVV.

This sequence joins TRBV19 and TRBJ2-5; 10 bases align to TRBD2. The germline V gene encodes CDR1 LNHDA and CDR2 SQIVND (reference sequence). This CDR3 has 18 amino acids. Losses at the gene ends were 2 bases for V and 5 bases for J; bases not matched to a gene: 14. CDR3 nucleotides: TGTGCCAGTAGTATAAAGCCAGCGGGAGGGCCGTTTTGGGAGACCCAGTACTTC. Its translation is CASSIKPAGGPFWETQYF.

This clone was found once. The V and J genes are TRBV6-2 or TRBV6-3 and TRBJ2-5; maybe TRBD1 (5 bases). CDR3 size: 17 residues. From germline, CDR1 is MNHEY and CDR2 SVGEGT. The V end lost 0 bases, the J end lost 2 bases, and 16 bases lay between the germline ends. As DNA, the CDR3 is TGTGCCAGCAGTTACTCAGTCATACAGGCATTACAAGAGACCCAGTACTTC. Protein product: CASSYSVIQALQETQYF.

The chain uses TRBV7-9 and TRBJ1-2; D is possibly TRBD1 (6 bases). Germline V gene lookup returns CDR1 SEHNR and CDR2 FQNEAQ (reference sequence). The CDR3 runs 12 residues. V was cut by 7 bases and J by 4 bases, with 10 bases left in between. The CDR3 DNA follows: TGTGCCAGCACTAAGACAGGCTATGGCTACACCTTC. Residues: CASTKTGYGYTF.

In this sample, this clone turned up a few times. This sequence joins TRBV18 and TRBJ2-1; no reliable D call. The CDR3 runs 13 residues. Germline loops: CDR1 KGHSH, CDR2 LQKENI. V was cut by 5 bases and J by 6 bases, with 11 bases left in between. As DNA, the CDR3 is TGTGCCAGCTCATCGCCCCCAGGCAATGAGCAGTTCTTC. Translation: CASSSPPGNEQFF.

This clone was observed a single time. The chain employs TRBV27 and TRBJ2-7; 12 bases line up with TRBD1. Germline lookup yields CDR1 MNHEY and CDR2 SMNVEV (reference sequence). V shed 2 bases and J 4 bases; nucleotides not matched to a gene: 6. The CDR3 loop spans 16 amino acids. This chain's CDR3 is CASSLHGTGGGYEQYF. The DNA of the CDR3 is TGTGCCAGCAGTTTACATGGGACAGGGGGCGGTTACGAGCAGTACTTC.

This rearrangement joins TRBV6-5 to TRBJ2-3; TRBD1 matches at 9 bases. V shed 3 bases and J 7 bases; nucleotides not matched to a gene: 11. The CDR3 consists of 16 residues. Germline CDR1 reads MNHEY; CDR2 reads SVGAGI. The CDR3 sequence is CASSYLSGQGGNTQYF. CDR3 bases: TGTGCCAGCAGTTATCTTTCGGGACAGGGTGGGAATACGCAGTATTTT.

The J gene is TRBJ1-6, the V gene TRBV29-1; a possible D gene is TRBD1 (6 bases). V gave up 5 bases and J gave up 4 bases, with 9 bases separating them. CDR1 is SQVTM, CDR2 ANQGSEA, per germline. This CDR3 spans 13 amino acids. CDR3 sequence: CSVLTGYNSPLHF. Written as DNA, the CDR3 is TGCAGCGTTCTCACAGGGTATAATTCACCCCTCCACTTT. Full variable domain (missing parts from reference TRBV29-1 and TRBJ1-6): SAVISQKPSRDICQRGTSLTIQCQVDSQVTMMFWYRQQPGQSLTLIATANQGSEATYESGFVIDKFPISRPNLTFSTLTVSNMSPEDSSIYLCSVLTGYNSPLHFGNGTRLTVT.

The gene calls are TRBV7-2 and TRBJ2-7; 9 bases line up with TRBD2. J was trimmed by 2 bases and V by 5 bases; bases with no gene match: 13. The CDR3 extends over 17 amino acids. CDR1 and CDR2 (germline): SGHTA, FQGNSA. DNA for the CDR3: TGTGCCAGCAGCCCGAAAACACCTAGCGGGAAAGCCTACGAGCAGTACTTC. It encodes CASSPKTPSGKAYEQYF.

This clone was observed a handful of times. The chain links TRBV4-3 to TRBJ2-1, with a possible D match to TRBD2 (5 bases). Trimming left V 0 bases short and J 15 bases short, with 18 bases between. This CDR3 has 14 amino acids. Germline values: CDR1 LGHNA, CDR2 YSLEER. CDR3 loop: CASSQDRLAGKWFF. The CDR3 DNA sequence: TGCGCCAGCAGCCAAGATCGCCTAGCCGGCAAGTGGTTCTTC.

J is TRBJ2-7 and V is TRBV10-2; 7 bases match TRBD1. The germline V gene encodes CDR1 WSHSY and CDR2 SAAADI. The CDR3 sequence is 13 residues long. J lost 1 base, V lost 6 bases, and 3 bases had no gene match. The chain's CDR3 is CASRGTESYEQYF. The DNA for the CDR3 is TGCGCCAGCAGGGGGACAGAATCCTACGAGCAGTACTTC.

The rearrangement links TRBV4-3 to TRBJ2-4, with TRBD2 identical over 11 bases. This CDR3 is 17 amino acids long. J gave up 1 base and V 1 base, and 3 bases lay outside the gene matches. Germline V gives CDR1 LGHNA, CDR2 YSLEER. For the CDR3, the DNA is TGCGCCAGCAGCCAAGTACTAGCGGGAGCCGCCAAAAACATTCAGTACTTC. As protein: CASSQVLAGAAKNIQYF.

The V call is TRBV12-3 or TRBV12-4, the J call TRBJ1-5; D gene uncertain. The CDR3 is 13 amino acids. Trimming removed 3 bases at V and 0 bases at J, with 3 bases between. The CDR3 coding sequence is TGTGCCAGCAGTTTCGGTAGCAATCAGCCCCAGCATTTT. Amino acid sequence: CASSFGSNQPQHF.

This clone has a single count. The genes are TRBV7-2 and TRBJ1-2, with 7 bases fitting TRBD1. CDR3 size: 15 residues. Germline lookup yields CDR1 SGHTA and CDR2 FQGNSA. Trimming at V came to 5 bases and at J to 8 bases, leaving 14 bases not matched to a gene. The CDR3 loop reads CASSPGQRGARGYTF. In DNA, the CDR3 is TGTGCCAGCAGCCCGGGACAGAGGGGCGCTCGGGGCTACACCTTC.

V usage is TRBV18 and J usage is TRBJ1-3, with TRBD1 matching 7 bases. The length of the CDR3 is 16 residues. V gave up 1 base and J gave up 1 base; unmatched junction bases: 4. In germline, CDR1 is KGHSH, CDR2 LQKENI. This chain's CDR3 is CASSPRQGASGNTIYF. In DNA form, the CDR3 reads TGTGCCAGCTCACCACGACAGGGCGCTTCTGGAAACACCATATATTTT. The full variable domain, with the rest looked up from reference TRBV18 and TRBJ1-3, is NAGVMQNPRHLVRRRGQEARLRCSPMKGHSHVYWYRQLPEEGLKFMVYLQKENIIDESGMPKERFSAEFPKEGPSILRIQQVVRGDSAAYFCASSPRQGASGNTIYFGEGSWLTVV.

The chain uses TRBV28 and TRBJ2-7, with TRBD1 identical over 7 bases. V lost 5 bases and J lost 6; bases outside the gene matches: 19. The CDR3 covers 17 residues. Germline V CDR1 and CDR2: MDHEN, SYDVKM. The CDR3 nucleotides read TGTGCCAGCAGTCAAGAAAAGACGCGACAGGGCGAGAGCGAGCAGTACTTC. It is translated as CASSQEKTRQGESEQYF.